The source of this T cell receptor beta chain is a study of tumour-infiltrating T cells in Burkitt lymphoma. The data were produced by immunoSEQ multiplex PCR, yet TCRdb's version contains in-frame clones alone and is incomplete. The sample carries roughly 15,000 clones, 75% recorded once. Germline CDR1 reads SGHNT; CDR2 reads YENEEA. The ends were cut back, 5 bases at V and 4 bases at J, with 17 bases in the middle. The CDR3 runs to 15 residues. J is TRBJ2-5 and V is TRBV11-3; D uncertain. This TCR was recovered from a human donor with diffuse large B-cell lymphoma. The sample comprised tumor tissue. For the CDR3, the DNA is TGTGCCAGCAGCACGCAACCCGGACGGGTAGAGACCCAGTACTTC. It specifies CASSTQPGRVETQYF.